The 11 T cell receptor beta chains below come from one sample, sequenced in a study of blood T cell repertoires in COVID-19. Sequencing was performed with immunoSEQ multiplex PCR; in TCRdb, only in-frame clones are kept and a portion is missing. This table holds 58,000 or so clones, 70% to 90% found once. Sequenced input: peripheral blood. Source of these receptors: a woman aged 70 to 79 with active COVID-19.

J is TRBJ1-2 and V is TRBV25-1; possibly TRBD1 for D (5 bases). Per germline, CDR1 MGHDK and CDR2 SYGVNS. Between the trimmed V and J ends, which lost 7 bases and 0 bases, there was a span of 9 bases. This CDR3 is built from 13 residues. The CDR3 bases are TGTGCCAGCACTTCGACAGCTAACTATGGCTACACCTTC. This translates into CASTSTANYGYTF.

CDR3 bases: TGTGCCAGCAGTTTACTACAGGGTGGGGGCTACACCTTC. It translates to CASSLLQGGGYTF. The chain joins TRBV27 to TRBJ1-2; a possible D gene is TRBD1 (6 bases). The CDR3 is 13 residues long. In germline, CDR1 is MNHEY, CDR2 SMNVEV (reference sequence). V was pared by 2 bases and J by 8 bases, with 12 bases between.

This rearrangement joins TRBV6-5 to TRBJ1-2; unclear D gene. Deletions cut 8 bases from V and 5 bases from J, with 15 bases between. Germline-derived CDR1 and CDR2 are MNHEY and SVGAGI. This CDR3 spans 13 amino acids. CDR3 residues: CASAKRSAYGYTF. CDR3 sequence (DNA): TGTGCCAGCGCCAAGCGGTCGGCTTATGGCTACACCTTC.

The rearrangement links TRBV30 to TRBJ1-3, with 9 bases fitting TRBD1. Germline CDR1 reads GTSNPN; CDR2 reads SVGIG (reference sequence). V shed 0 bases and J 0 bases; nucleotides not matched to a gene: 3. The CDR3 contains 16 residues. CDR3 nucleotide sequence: TGTGCCTGGAGTGTATGGGGACAGGGCTCTGGAAACACCATATATTTT. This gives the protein CAWSVWGQGSGNTIYF.

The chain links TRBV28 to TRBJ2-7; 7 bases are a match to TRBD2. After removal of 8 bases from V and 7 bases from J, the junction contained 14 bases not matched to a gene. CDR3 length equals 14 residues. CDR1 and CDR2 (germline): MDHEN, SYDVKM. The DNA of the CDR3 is TGTGCCAGCTCTGGGCGGGAGTGGGCGGGAGAGCAGTACTTC. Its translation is CASSGREWAGEQYF.

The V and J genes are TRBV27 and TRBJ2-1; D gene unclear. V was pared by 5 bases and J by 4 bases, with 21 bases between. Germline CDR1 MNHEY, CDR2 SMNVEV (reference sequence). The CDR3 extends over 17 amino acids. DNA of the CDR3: TGTGCCAGCAGTGTGCTCCCAGTGGGCTTATATTACAATGAGCAGTTCTTC. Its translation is CASSVLPVGLYYNEQFF.

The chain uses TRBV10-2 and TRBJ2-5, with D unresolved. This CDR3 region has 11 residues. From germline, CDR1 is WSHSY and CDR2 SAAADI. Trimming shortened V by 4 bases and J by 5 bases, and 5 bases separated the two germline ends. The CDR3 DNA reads TGCGCCAGCAGTGCTCTGGAGACCCAGTACTTC. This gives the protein CASSALETQYF.

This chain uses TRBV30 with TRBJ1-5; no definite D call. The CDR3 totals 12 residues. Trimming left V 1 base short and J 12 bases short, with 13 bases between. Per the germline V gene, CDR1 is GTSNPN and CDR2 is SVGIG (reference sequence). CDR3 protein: CAWSDKHSYQHF. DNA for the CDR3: TGTGCCTGGAGTGACAAGCACAGTTACCAGCATTTT.

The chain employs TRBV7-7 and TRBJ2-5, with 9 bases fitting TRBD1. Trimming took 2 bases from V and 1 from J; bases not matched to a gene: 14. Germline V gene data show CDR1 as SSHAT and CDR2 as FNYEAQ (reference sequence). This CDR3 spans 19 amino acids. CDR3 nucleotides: TGTGCCAGCAGCTTAAACCCGGCCGGGGGACAGGGCTTCCAAGAGACCCAGTACTTC. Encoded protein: CASSLNPAGGQGFQETQYF.

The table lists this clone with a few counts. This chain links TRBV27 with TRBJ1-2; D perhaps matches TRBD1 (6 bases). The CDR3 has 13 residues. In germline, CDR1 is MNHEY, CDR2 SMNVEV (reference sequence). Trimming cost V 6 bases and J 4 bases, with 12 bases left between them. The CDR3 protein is CASSWGQGYGYTF. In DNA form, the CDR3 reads TGTGCCAGCAGCTGGGGGCAGGGCTATGGCTACACCTTC.

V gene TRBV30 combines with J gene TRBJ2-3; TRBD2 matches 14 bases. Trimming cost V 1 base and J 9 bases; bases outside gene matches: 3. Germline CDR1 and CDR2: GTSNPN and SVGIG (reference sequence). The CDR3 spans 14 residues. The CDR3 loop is CAWSGLAGGPTQYF. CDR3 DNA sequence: TGTGCCTGGAGTGGACTAGCGGGAGGGCCGACGCAGTATTTT.